This T cell receptor (beta chain) stems from a study of T-cell memory formation after mild COVID-19. Each CDR3 protein gets one entry after TCRdb re-called the 5' RACE reads with MiXCR. In the table there are about 180,000 distinct CDR3 sequences, 15% to 20% of which are singletons. This clonotype was detected a few times. Its antigen remains unidentified. The study, taken as a whole, reports: Second-wave clones reaching peak frequency on day 37 lacked confirmed SARS-CoV-2 specificity.

The source is a young man who had mild COVID-19 (a few samples of this study predate the infection). Cell type and time point are not known. Sequencing was performed on PBMCs or a T cell subset sorted from them (not recorded which).

Written as DNA, the CDR3 is TGCGCCACTACCCGGGGACTAGCGGGGACAGATACGCAGTATTTT. It codes for CATTRGLAGTDTQYF. The rearrangement uses TRBV5-1 and TRBJ2-3; 13 bases map to TRBD2. V shed 9 bases and J 3 bases; nucleotides not matched to a gene: 7. In germline, CDR1 is SGHRS, CDR2 YFSETQ. This CDR3 spans 15 amino acids.